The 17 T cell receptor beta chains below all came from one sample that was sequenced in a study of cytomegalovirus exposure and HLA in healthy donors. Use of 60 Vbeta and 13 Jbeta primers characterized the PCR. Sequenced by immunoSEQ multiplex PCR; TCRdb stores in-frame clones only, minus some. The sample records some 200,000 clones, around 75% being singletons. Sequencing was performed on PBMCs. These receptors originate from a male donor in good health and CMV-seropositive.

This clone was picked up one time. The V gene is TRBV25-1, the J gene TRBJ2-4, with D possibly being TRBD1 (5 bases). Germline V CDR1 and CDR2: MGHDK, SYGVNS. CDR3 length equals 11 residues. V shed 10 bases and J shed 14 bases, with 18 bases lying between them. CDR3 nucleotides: TGTGCCACCACAGCAGGGAATATTAAGTACTTC. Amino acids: CATTAGNIKYF.

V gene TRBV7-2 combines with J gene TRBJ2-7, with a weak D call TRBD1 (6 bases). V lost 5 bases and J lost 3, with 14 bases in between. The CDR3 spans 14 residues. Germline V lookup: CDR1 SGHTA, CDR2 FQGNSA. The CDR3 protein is CASSLDRRHYEQYF. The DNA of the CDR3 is TGTGCCAGCAGCCTCGACAGGAGACACTACGAGCAGTACTTC. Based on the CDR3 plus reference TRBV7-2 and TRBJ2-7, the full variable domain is GAGVSQSPSNKVTEKGKDVELRCDPISGHTALYWYRQSLGQGLEFLIYFQGNSAPDKSGLPSDRFSAERTGGSVSTLTIQRTQQEDSAVYLCASSLDRRHYEQYFGPGTRLTVT.

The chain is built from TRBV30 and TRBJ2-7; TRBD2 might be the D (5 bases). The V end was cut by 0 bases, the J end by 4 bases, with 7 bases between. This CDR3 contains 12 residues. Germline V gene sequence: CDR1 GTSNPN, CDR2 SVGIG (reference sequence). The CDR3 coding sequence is TGTGCCTGGAGTGTGAGGAGGTACGAGCAGTACTTC. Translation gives CAWSVRRYEQYF.

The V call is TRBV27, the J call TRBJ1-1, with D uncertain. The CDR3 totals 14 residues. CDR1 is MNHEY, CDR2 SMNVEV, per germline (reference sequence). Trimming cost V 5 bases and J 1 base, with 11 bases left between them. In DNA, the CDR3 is TGTGCCAGCAGTCTAAAAACAGCGAACACTGAAGCTTTCTTT. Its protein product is CASSLKTANTEAFF.

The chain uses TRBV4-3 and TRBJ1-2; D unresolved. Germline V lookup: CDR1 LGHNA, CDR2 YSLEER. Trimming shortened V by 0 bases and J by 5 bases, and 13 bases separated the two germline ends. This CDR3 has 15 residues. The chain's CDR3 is CASSQEVSAAYGYTF. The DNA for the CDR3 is TGCGCCAGCAGCCAAGAAGTCTCGGCGGCTTATGGCTACACCTTC.

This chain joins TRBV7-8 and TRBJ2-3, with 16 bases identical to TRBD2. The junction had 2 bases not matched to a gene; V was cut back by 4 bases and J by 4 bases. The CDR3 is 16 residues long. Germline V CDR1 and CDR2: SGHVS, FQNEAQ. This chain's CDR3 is CASSYGTSGGADTQYF. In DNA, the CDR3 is TGTGCCAGCAGCTATGGGACTAGCGGGGGGGCAGATACGCAGTATTTT.

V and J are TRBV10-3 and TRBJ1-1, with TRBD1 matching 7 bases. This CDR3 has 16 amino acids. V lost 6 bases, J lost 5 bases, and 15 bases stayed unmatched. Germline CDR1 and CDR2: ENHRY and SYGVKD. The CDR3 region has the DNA TGTGCCATCAGCACGCGCGAGAAAGACAGGGTAACTGAAGCTTTCTTT. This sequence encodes CAISTREKDRVTEAFF.

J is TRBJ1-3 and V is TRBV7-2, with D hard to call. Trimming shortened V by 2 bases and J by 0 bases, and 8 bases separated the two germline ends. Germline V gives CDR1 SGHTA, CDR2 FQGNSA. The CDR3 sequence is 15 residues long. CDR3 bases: TGTGCCAGCAGCTTAAGCGGGAACTCTGGAAACACCATATATTTT. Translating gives CASSLSGNSGNTIYF.

In DNA, the CDR3 is TGTGCCAGCAGACATGGACAGTTGGATTCACCCCTCCACTTT. Amino acids: CASRHGQLDSPLHF. V usage is TRBV7-8 and J usage is TRBJ1-6; perhaps TRBD1 as D (6 bases). The CDR3 is 14 amino acids. CDR1 and CDR2 (germline): SGHVS, FQNEAQ. The V end was cut by 6 bases, the J end by 8 bases, with 14 bases between.

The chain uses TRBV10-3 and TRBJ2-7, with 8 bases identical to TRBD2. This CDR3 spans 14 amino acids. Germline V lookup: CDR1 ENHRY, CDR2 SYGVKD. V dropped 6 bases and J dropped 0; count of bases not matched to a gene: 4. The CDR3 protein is CAIRPTSGSYEQYF. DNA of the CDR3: TGTGCCATCAGACCCACTAGCGGCTCCTACGAGCAGTACTTC.

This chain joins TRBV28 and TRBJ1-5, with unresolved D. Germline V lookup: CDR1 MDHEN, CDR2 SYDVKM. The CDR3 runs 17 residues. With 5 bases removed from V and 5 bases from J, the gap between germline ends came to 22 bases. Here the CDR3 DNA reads TGTGCCAGCAGTCCCTTTAAGACGGGGTCTTTCTATCAGCCCCAGCATTTT. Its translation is CASSPFKTGSFYQPQHF.

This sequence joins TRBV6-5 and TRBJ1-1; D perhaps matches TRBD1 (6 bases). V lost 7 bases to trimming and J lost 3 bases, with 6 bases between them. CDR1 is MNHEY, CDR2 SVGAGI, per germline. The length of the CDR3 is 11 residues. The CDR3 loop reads CASNRDTEAFF. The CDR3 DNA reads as TGTGCCAGCAACAGGGACACTGAAGCTTTCTTT.

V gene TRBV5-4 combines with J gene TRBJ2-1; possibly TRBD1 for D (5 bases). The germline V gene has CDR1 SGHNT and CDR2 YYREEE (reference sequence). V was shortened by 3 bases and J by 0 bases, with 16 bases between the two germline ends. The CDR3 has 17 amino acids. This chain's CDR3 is CASSSPQGKSSYNEQFF. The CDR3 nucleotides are TGTGCCAGCAGCTCCCCCCAGGGAAAAAGCTCCTACAATGAGCAGTTCTTC. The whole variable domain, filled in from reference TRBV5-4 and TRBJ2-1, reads ETGVTQSPTHLIKTRGQQVTLRCSSQSGHNTVSWYQQALGQGPQFIFQYYREEENGRGNFPPRFSGLQFPNYSSELNVNALELDDSALYLCASSSPQGKSSYNEQFFGPGTRLTVL.

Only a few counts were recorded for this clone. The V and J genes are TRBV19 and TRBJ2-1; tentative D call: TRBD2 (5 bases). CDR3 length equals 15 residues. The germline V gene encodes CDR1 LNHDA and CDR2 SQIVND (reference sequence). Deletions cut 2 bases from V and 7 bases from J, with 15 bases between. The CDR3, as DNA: TGTGCCAGTAGTATACCCCTGGAGGTCCCGAATGAGCAGTTCTTC. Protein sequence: CASSIPLEVPNEQFF.

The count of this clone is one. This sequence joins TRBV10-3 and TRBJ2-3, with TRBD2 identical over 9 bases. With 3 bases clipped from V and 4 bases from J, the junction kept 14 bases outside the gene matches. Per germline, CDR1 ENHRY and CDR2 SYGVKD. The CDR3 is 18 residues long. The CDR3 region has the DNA TGTGCCATCAGTGACGCAGGGCAGGCGGGAGGGCGACCAGATACGCAGTATTTT. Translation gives CAISDAGQAGGRPDTQYF.

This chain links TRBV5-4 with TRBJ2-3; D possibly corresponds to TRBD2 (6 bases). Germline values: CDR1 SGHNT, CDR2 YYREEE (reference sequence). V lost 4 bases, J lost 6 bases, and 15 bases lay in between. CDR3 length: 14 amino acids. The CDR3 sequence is CASSNPIAADTQYF. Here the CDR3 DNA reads TGTGCCAGCAGCAACCCTATAGCGGCCGATACGCAGTATTTT.

The chain's CDR3 is CASSLGVTKNIQYF. CDR3 in DNA: TGTGCCAGCAGCTTAGGAGTTACTAAAAACATTCAGTACTTC. The chain is built from TRBV7-2 and TRBJ2-4; no firm D call. CDR3 size: 14 residues. The germline V gene has CDR1 SGHTA and CDR2 FQGNSA. V was shortened by 1 base and J by 4 bases, with 8 bases between the two germline ends.